The clone carrying this TCR beta chain appeared a few times. Its antigen remains unknown. The study reverse transcribed the entire isolated RNA, so it sequenced expressed TCRB transcripts. Data came from immunoSEQ multiplex PCR; TCRdb stores just in-frame clones and leaves some out. The sample lists about 660,000 clones, over 12% occurring once. This sample was included in a study of beta chain features in type 1 diabetes. Study results and limitations: The study found moderately but significantly shorter TCRB CDR3s in all four CD4+ subsets of Type 1 diabetes patients.

Per the germline V gene, CDR1 is SGHTA and CDR2 is FQGTGA. The CDR3 spans 12 residues. V was cut by 2 bases and J by 7 bases, with 5 bases left in between. The sequence was obtained from a man aged 18 to 35 with type 1 diabetes. This chain joins TRBV7-3 and TRBJ2-2, with unresolved D. Sequenced sample: naive CD4+ T cells from blood. The CDR3 nucleotides are TGTGCCAGCAGCTTATTCAACGGGGAGCTGTTTTTT. Translating it yields CASSLFNGELFF.